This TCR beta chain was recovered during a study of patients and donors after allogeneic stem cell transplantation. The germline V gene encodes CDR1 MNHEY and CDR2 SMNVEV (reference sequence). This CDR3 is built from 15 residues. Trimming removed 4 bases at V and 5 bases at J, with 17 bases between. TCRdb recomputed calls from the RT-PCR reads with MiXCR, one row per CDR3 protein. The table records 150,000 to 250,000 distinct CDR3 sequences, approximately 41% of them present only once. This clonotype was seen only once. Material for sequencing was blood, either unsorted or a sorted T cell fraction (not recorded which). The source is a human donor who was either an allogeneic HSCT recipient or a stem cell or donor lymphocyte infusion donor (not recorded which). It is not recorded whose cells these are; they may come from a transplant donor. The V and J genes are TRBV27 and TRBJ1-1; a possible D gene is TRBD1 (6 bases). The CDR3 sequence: CASSSEQGRRTEAFF. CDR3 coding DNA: TGTGCCAGCAGTTCCGAACAGGGTAGGAGAACTGAAGCTTTCTTT.